A single count supports the clone carrying this T cell receptor (beta chain). Its antigen is undetermined. The CDR3 contains 15 residues. The germline V and J ends were trimmed by 6 bases and 0 bases, with 12 bases remaining between them. Germline CDR1 SEHNR, CDR2 FQNEAQ (reference sequence). This sample is part of a study of STAT5B mutations in CD4+ large granular lymphocyte leukemia. Clones were read by immunoSEQ multiplex PCR, and TCRdb kept only the in-frame ones, dropping some. This sample yields 20,000 or so clones, of which 70% to 75% are seen a single time; approximately 31% belongs to the top ten. Study findings and constraints: Over 20% of private leukemic clonotypes occurred rarely in other patients' non-leukemic repertoires. TRBV06-family usage was enriched in top patient clones (8/27) versus controls (2/35). Without putative leukemic clones, patient CD4-sorted repertoires remained more clonal than healthy CD4+ repertoires.

The clonotype originates from a human donor in good health. The chain couples TRBV7-9 to TRBJ1-3; the D is unclear. The sample comprised CD4+ T cells from blood buffy coats. CDR3 coding DNA: TGTGCCAGCAGGATCGGACGGAGCTCTGGAAACACCATATATTTT. Its protein product is CASRIGRSSGNTIYF.